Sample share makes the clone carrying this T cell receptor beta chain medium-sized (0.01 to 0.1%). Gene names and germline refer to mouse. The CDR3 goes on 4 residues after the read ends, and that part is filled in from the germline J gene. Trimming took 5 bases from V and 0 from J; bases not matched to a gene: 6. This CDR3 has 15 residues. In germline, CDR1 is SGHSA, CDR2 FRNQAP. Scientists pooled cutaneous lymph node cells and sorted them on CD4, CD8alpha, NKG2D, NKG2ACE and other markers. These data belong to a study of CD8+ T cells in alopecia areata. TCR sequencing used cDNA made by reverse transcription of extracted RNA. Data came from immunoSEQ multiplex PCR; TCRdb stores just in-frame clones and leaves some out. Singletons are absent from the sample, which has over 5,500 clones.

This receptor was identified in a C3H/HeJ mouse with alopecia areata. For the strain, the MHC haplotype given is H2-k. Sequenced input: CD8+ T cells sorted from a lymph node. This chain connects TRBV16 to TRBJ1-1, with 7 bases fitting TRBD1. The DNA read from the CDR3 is TGTGCAAGCAGCCCCGGACAGGTTGCAAACACA. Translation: CASSPGQVANT. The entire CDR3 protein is CASSPGQVANTEVFF.